This T cell receptor (beta chain) was obtained from a study of human T cells and chemical hapten exposure. The time point: patch test 2, 6 weeks after DPC sensitization. As to treatment: therapeutic diphenylcyclopropenone sensitization with weekly scalp DPC. Per the germline V gene, CDR1 is LGHNA and CDR2 is YSLEER. Between the trimmed V and J ends, which lost 0 bases and 3 bases, there was a span of 12 bases. The CDR3 runs to 16 residues. Single cDNA molecules in the library carried unique molecular identifiers attached during preparation. MiXCR, applied by TCRdb to the RACE reads, yields one record per CDR3 protein. The table includes approximately 68,000 distinct CDR3 sequences, around 8.8% detected once. As to this clonotype: Its antigen remains unidentified.

Regarding the study as a whole: There was alopecia in the donors, so their immune response may differ from that of healthy people.

This chain uses TRBV4-3 with TRBJ1-3; D is uncertain. The clonotype originates from a woman in her forties or fifties with alopecia areata. Some clones in this sample may be carry-over from other donors' samples. The sequencing used whole blood, collected in connection with sensitization to the hapten diphenylcyclopropenone (DPC). The DNA for the CDR3 is TGCGCCAGCAGCCAAGATCGGCCGGCGAGTGGAAACACCATATATTTT. Translated: CASSQDRPASGNTIYF.